This is a list of T cell receptor beta chains from one sample in a study of T cells in narcolepsy. Some clones are missing from TCRdb's copy, which holds only in-frame ones; the method was immunoSEQ multiplex PCR. Seen here are about 35,000 clones, over 65% observed once, and the top ten hold around 2%. Sequencing was done on a sample of memory (CD45RA-) CD4+ T cells from blood. These receptors originate from a human donor in good health. CDR3s include the opening cysteine and the closing phenylalanine or tryptophan. A D gene is named only where the DNA matches it firmly. A row's size may be missing; if present it is once, few, many or a size class.

v_call	cdr3_length	j_call	d_call	clone_size	cdr3_nt	cdr3_aa
TRBV2	13	TRBJ1-1	-	once	TGTGCCAGCAGTGAGCGGGCCCCCACTGAAGCTTTCTTT	CASSERAPTEAFF
TRBV6-4	14	TRBJ1-1	-	few	TGTGCCAGCAGTGACTCGGACAGGAACACTGAAGCTTTCTTT	CASSDSDRNTEAFF
TRBV29-1	11	TRBJ2-5	-	-	TGCAGCGTAGTACAGCAAGAGACCCAGTACTTC	CSVVQQETQYF
TRBV7-8	14	TRBJ2-7	TRBD1	-	TGTGCCAGCAGCTTGGGACAGGGTGGCCACGAGCAGTACTTC	CASSLGQGGHEQYF
TRBV6-1	15	TRBJ1-4	-	few	TGTGCCAGCGACGGGGGAAGGGGGATTAACGAAAAACTGTTTTTT	CASDGGRGINEKLFF
TRBV7-8	14	TRBJ1-1	-	-	TGTGCCAGCAGCTTAGTACAAGGGAACACTGAAGCTTTCTTT	CASSLVQGNTEAFF
TRBV11-2	13	TRBJ2-1	TRBD1	-	TGTGCCAGCAGCTTAGGGCAGGGGGATGAGCAGTTCTTC	CASSLGQGDEQFF
TRBV6-5	13	TRBJ1-1	-	-	TGTGCCAGCAATTGGGGGGGGAACACTGAAGCTTTCTTT	CASNWGGNTEAFF
TRBV18	16	TRBJ1-4	TRBD1	-	TGTGCCAGCTCACCGCAGACAGGGGTAGCTAATGAAAAACTGTTTTTT	CASSPQTGVANEKLFF
TRBV6-1	11	TRBJ2-7	-	-	TGTGCCAGCAGTGCCACTACGGGGCAGTACTTC	CASSATTGQYF
TRBV2	12	TRBJ1-2	-	-	TGTGCCAGCAGCCCTAGCTCCGGTGGCTACACCTTC	CASSPSSGGYTF
TRBV5-1	16	TRBJ1-4	TRBD1	-	TGCGCCAGCAGTCTTGGTCCTAGGGACAGGGCTGAAAAACTGTTTTTT	CASSLGPRDRAEKLFF
TRBV6-6	15	TRBJ1-1	-	few	TGTGCCAGCAGTACGCCGGGACACCAGAACACTGAAGCTTTCTTT	CASSTPGHQNTEAFF
TRBV6-1	18	TRBJ2-6	-	-	TGTGCCAGCAGTGGGAGAACAGGGACAAGCTCTGGGGCCAACGTCCTGACTTTC	CASSGRTGTSSGANVLTF
TRBV10-2	12	TRBJ1-1	TRBD1	-	TGCGCCACCTGGACAGGGAACACTGAAGCTTTCTTT	CATWTGNTEAFF
TRBV5-1	15	TRBJ1-1	-	-	TGCGCCAGCAGTGGGTCTTCCACGATGAACACTGAAGCTTTCTTT	CASSGSSTMNTEAFF
TRBV30	11	TRBJ2-7	-	few	TGTGCCTGGGACAGTAGCCGCGAGCAGTACTTC	CAWDSSREQYF
TRBV19	15	TRBJ1-5	-	-	TGTGCCAGTAGTAGGGGACATATTAGCAATCAGCCCCAGCATTTT	CASSRGHISNQPQHF
TRBV6-5	16	TRBJ2-5	-	-	TGTGCCAGCAGTTACTCGAGGGGGGGTAGGGTTGAGACCCAGTACTTC	CASSYSRGGRVETQYF
TRBV6-5	15	TRBJ1-3	-	-	TGTGCCAGCAGACCTAGTCAGGATCCTGGAAACACCATATATTTT	CASRPSQDPGNTIYF
TRBV4-1	12	TRBJ1-2	-	-	TGCGCCAGCAGCCAAGAGTGGGGGAGCTACACCTTC	CASSQEWGSYTF
TRBV6-1	14	TRBJ2-5	-	-	TGTGCCAGCAGCCCTCAGGGATTCCAAGAGACCCAGTACTTC	CASSPQGFQETQYF
TRBV11-3	15	TRBJ2-1	TRBD2	-	TGTGCCAGCAGCACGAGCGGGGGCTCCTACAATGAGCAGTTCTTC	CASSTSGGSYNEQFF
TRBV2	11	TRBJ1-1	-	few	TGTGCCAGCATGGAGGGAACTGAAGCTTTCTTT	CASMEGTEAFF
TRBV19	15	TRBJ1-1	TRBD1	-	TGTGCCAGTACCAAATCCCGGGACAGTTCCACTGAAGCTTTCTTT	CASTKSRDSSTEAFF
TRBV28	17	TRBJ1-2	TRBD1	-	TGTGCCAGCAGTTCATTAGGAATAGGGGGCTCTAACTATGGCTACACCTTC	CASSSLGIGGSNYGYTF
TRBV9	16	TRBJ2-3	TRBD2	-	TGTGCCAGCAGCGCCGGGACTAGCGGGAGTCGGGATACGCAGTATTTT	CASSAGTSGSRDTQYF
TRBV6-5	15	TRBJ1-4	TRBD1	-	TGTGCCAGCAGTTCTACAGGGGGCGCGGTTGAAAAACTGTTTTTT	CASSSTGGAVEKLFF
TRBV27	17	TRBJ1-6	TRBD1	-	TGTGCCAGCAGCTTACAGGGGCGTAGCTCCTATAATTCACCCCTCCACTTT	CASSLQGRSSYNSPLHF
TRBV5-1	16	TRBJ2-1	-	-	TGCGCCAGCAGCTTGGTGTCAGGGGCCATGGGGAATGAGCAGTTCTTC	CASSLVSGAMGNEQFF
TRBV6-5	14	TRBJ1-1	-	once	TGTGCCAGCAGTGCCACAGGCCTCAACACTGAAGCTTTCTTT	CASSATGLNTEAFF
TRBV7-9	14	TRBJ2-1	TRBD1	once	TGTGCCAGCAGCGGAGGGACAGGAAGGAATGAGCAGTTCTTC	CASSGGTGRNEQFF
TRBV7-3	15	TRBJ2-1	-	-	TGTGCCAGCAGCTTAATTCCGGGCTCCTACAATGAGCAGTTCTTC	CASSLIPGSYNEQFF
TRBV6-5	13	TRBJ1-4	-	few	TGTGCCAGCAGCACACCGTTTGGGGAAAAACTGTTTTTT	CASSTPFGEKLFF
TRBV11-3	15	TRBJ2-7	-	-	TGTGCCAGCAGCCCATCGGGTGCAGACACCTACGAGCAGTACTTC	CASSPSGADTYEQYF
TRBV5-4	18	TRBJ1-1	TRBD1	-	TGTGCCAGCAGCCCCGAACCAGGACAGGGAATGGGATGGACTGAAGCTTTCTTT	CASSPEPGQGMGWTEAFF
TRBV19	14	TRBJ2-3	TRBD1	-	TGTGCCAGTAGCGGGGTGATGACAGGGGTGACGCAGTATTTT	CASSGVMTGVTQYF
TRBV7-9	14	TRBJ1-3	-	-	TGTGCCAGCAGCTCCTCGGGATTTGAAAACACCATATATTTT	CASSSSGFENTIYF
TRBV5-4	14	TRBJ2-7	TRBD1	-	TGTGCCAGCACGAGGGGGACAGAAACCTACGAGCAGTACTTC	CASTRGTETYEQYF
TRBV2	12	TRBJ2-5	TRBD1	-	TGTGCCAGCAGCACAGGGGAAGAGACCCAGTACTTC	CASSTGEETQYF
TRBV6-5	16	TRBJ1-2	-	few	TGTGCCAGCAGTTACAGCAGATGGGTAGTTGGCGATGGCTACACCTTC	CASSYSRWVVGDGYTF
TRBV29-1	13	TRBJ2-7	-	-	TGCAGCGTTGAAGATCGGCGCCGTGACGAGCAGTACTTC	CSVEDRRRDEQYF
TRBV30	12	TRBJ2-7	-	-	TGTGCCTGGAGTAGCAGCTCCTACGAGCAGTACTTC	CAWSSSSYEQYF
TRBV11-3	14	TRBJ2-7	TRBD2	-	TGTGCCAGCAGCTCTAGCGGGAGTAGCTACGAGCAGTACTTC	CASSSSGSSYEQYF
TRBV21-1	16	TRBJ2-4	-	-	TGTGAGCAGAGGAGAGAAGGTTATGTAGCCAAAAACATTCAGTACTTC	CEQRREGYVAKNIQYF
TRBV5-1	16	TRBJ2-7	TRBD1	once	TGCGCCAGCAGCACTCCTCTATCCGGACAGGTCGACGAGCAGTACTTC	CASSTPLSGQVDEQYF
TRBV20-1	11	TRBJ1-2	-	-	TGCAGTGCTAGCCCTGGCTGGGGCTACACCTTC	CSASPGWGYTF
TRBV11-3	13	TRBJ2-7	TRBD1	-	TGTGCCAGCAGCTTCAGGACAGGCTACGAGCAGTACTTC	CASSFRTGYEQYF
TRBV4-2	20	TRBJ1-2	-	-	TGTGCCAGCAGCCAACTCACGGGGACCCATAGTTACCCTGCTAACTATGGCTACACCTTC	CASSQLTGTHSYPANYGYTF
TRBV7-2	14	TRBJ1-2	-	-	TGTGCCAGCAGTCAGGGTGTGGGACGCTATGGCTACACCTTC	CASSQGVGRYGYTF
TRBV7-2	14	TRBJ1-1	TRBD1	-	TGTGCCAGCAGCGCCACCCGGACAGGCGCTGAAGCTTTCTTT	CASSATRTGAEAFF